The clone carrying this TCR beta chain occurred many times. No antigen is known for it. CDR3 length: 16 residues. CDR1 LGHNA and CDR2 YNFKEQ come from the germline V gene. The V end lost 6 bases, the J end lost 5 bases, and 22 bases lay between the germline ends. This sample was included in a study of tumor-infiltrating lymphocytes in primary liver carcinoma. Study-wide findings and caveats: Less overlap was seen in tumor-adjacent and tumor-blood pairs than in tumor region pairs.

Extraction of RNA together with DNA used about 20-34 mg of unsorted bulk tissue. From about 0.45 ug total RNA, TCR beta cDNA was generated with a primer in the constant region. Libraries covering TCR beta were generated through three nested multiplex PCR rounds (using a slightly modified ARM-PCR). The two initial PCR rounds, around 11 cycles each, used TRBV1-TRBV30 forward and C-beta reverse primers. One entry per CDR3 protein, called by TCRdb with MiXCR from the multiplex PCR reads. The sample holds 90,000 to 150,000 distinct CDR3 sequences; 50% to 65% are singletons and the top ten take over 7%. This chain joins TRBV4-2 and TRBJ2-5, with D possibly being TRBD1 or TRBD2 (5 bases each). This clonotype originated in a woman aged 60 to 75 with primary liver carcinoma and hepatitis B virus infection. The material sequenced was liver tumor tissue from sampling region 1. Specified subset: tumor region T1, superior pole. CDR3 bases: TGTGCCAGCAGTCGGGCTCCGGTAGTGGGGGTGGAGACCCAGTACTTC. Protein product: CASSRAPVVGVETQYF.